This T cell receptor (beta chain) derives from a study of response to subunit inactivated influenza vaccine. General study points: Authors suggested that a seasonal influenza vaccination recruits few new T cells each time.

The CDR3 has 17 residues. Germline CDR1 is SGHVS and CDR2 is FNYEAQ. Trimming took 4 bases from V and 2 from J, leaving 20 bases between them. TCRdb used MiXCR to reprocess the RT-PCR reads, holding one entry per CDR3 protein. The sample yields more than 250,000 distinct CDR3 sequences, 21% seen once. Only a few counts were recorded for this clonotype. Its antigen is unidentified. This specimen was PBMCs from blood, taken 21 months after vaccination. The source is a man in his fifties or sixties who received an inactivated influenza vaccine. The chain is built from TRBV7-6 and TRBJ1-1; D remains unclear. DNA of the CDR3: TGTGCCAGCAGCTCCGATAAGTCGTTAGGCGGTAACACTGAAGCTTTCTTT. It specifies CASSSDKSLGGNTEAFF.